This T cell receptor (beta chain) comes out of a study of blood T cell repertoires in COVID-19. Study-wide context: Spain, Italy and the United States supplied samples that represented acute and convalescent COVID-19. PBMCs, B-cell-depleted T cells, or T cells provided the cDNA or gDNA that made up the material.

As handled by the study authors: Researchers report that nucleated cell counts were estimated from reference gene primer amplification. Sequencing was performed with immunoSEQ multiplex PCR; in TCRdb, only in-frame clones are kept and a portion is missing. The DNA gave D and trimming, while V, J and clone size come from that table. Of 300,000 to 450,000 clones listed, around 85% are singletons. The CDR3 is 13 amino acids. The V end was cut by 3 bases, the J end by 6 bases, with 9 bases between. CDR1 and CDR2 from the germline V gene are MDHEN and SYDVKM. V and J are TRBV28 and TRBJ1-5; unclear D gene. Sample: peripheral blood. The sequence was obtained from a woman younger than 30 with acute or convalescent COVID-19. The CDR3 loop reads CASSFLSSQPQHF. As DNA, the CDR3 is TGTGCCAGCAGTTTTCTCTCGAGTCAGCCCCAGCATTTT. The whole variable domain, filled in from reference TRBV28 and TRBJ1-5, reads DVKVTQSSRYLVKRTGEKVFLECVQDMDHENMFWYRQDPGLGLRLIYFSYDVKMKEKGDIPEGYSVSREKKERFSLILESASTNQTSMYLCASSFLSSQPQHFGDGTRLSIL.